Shown below are 23 T cell receptor beta chains from a single sample sequenced in a study of T cell repertoires in cytomegalovirus infection. TCRdb re-called the reads with MiXCR, one entry per CDR3 protein. The sample contains fewer than 650,000 distinct CDR3 sequences, approximately 40% of which appear only once. These TCRs' antigens remain unknown. Specimen: cultured PBMCs, collected from culture after CMV antigen stimulation. Receptors originate from a human donor in good health (CMV status not recorded). Some clones in this sample may be carry-over from other donors' samples.

This clonotype was picked up a small number of times. The chain combines TRBV7-6 with TRBJ2-1; 8 nucleotides match TRBD2. Germline CDR1 reads SGHVS; CDR2 reads FNYEAQ. The J segment lost 8 bases and the V segment lost 5 bases, leaving 11 bases of the junction unmatched. CDR3 length: 15 amino acids. This CDR3 reads CASSRGTRSFDEQFF. The CDR3 DNA reads as TGTGCCAGCAGCCGCGGGACTAGAAGTTTTGATGAGCAGTTCTTC.

Only a few counts were recorded for this clonotype. Germline and junction disagree at one end, which may indicate a read error. The rearrangement joins TRBV5-3 to TRBJ2-5, with 8 bases that match TRBD2. Being an ORF, TRBV5-3 has a function that is uncertain. CDR3 length: 11 amino acids. CDR3 protein: CASSLGLVEGF. The CDR3 coding sequence is TGTGCCAGCAGCTTGGGACTAGTAGAAGGGTTC.

The chain carries TRBV6-2 or TRBV6-3 and TRBJ2-3; no clear D. Germline values: CDR1 MNHEY, CDR2 SVGEGT. V lost 4 bases to trimming and J lost 6 bases, with 23 bases between them. The CDR3 consists of 17 residues. The CDR3 sequence is CASSWSMLLPADDTQYF. The CDR3 bases are TGTGCCAGCAGTTGGAGTATGTTACTCCCAGCTGATGATACGCAGTATTTT.

The chain combines TRBV7-6 with TRBJ1-4; D gene unclear. Trimming took off 1 base at V and 5 bases at J, with 11 bases between the two ends. The germline V gene has CDR1 SGHVS and CDR2 FNYEAQ. The CDR3 is made up of 15 amino acids. The DNA for the CDR3 is TGTGCCAGCAGCTTAGTCCCGGGATTGAATGAAAAACTGTTTTTT. Encoded protein: CASSLVPGLNEKLFF. The variable domain in full, completed from reference TRBV7-6 and TRBJ1-4, reads GAGVSQSPRYKVTKRGQDVALRCDPISGHVSLYWYRQALGQGPEFLTYFNYEAQQDKSGLPNDRFSAERPEGSISTLTIQRTEQRDSAMYRCASSLVPGLNEKLFFGSGTQLSVL.

This chain joins TRBV20-1 and TRBJ2-1; 9 nucleotides line up with TRBD2. Germline CDR1 reads DFQATT; CDR2 reads SNEGSKA (reference sequence). V lost 1 base, J lost 8 bases, and 6 bases stayed unmatched. The CDR3 extends over 14 amino acids. The CDR3 region is CSARGLAGRHEQFF. The CDR3 DNA is TGCAGTGCTAGAGGGCTAGCGGGACGCCATGAGCAGTTCTTC.

The J gene is TRBJ1-4, the V gene TRBV12-3 or TRBV12-4, with D tentatively TRBD1 (5 bases). The CDR3 is made up of 14 amino acids. Trimming cost V 5 bases and J 7 bases, with 14 bases left between them. The CDR3 nucleotides read TGTGCCAGCAGTCTTGGGGGGAGAGGTGAAAAACTGTTTTTT. Translation: CASSLGGRGEKLFF.

The rearrangement links TRBV7-4 to TRBJ2-1, with D possibly being TRBD1 (5 bases). In germline, CDR1 is SGHVT, CDR2 SQSDAQ. Deletions cut 11 bases from V and 0 bases from J, with 14 bases between. The CDR3 covers 14 residues. The CDR3 is CAGMWGGSYNEQFF. The CDR3 DNA reads TGTGCCGGAATGTGGGGCGGCTCCTACAATGAGCAGTTCTTC.

The rearrangement uses TRBV6-2 or TRBV6-3 and TRBJ2-3; 12 bases are a match to TRBD2. Trimming removed 3 bases from V and 0 bases from J; junction bases left unmatched: 1. Per the germline V gene, CDR1 is MNHEY and CDR2 is SVGEGT. The CDR3 sequence is 16 residues long. The CDR3 DNA reads as TGTGCCAGCAGTTATGGGACTAGCGGGAGCACAGATACGCAGTATTTT. This codes for CASSYGTSGSTDTQYF.

This chain uses TRBV7-9 with TRBJ1-4; possibly TRBD1 for D (5 bases). Trimming took off 5 bases at V and 7 bases at J, with 17 bases between the two ends. The germline V gene encodes CDR1 SEHNR and CDR2 FQNEAQ (reference sequence). There are 15 residues in the CDR3. The CDR3 spells CASSALRDRIEKLFF. As DNA, the CDR3 is TGTGCCAGCAGCGCACTCCGGGACCGCATTGAAAAACTGTTTTTT.

V and J are TRBV7-2 and TRBJ1-5; D possibly corresponds to TRBD1 (5 bases). There are 14 residues in the CDR3. Trimming pared 2 bases from V and 6 bases from J, leaving 11 bases between. Germline loops: CDR1 SGHTA, CDR2 FQGNSA. The CDR3 loop reads CASSLQSGIQPQHF. The DNA for the CDR3 is TGTGCCAGCAGCTTACAGTCAGGGATTCAGCCCCAGCATTTT. The whole variable domain, remainder taken from reference TRBV7-2 and TRBJ1-5, is GAGVSQSPSNKVTEKGKDVELRCDPISGHTALYWYRQSLGQGLEFLIYFQGNSAPDKSGLPSDRFSAERTGGSVSTLTIQRTQQEDSAVYLCASSLQSGIQPQHFGDGTRLSIL.

This rearrangement joins TRBV7-2 to TRBJ2-1, with 12 bases lining up with TRBD2. The ends lost 3 bases at V and 9 bases at J; junction bases unmatched: 6. CDR1 is SGHTA, CDR2 FQGNSA, per germline. CDR3 length: 15 amino acids. The CDR3 loop reads CASSLDGLAGTEQFF. In DNA, the CDR3 is TGTGCCAGCAGCTTGGACGGACTAGCGGGAACTGAGCAGTTCTTC.

This clonotype has more than one count but fewer than ten. The genes are TRBV18 and TRBJ1-2; 7 nucleotides line up with TRBD1. V shed 5 bases and J 4 bases; nucleotides not matched to a gene: 10. The CDR3 has 15 residues. Per germline, CDR1 KGHSH and CDR2 LQKENI. The CDR3 is CASSGDSITFYGYTF. The CDR3 nucleotides read TGTGCCAGCTCAGGGGACAGTATAACCTTCTATGGCTACACCTTC.

This clonotype was seen many times. This chain connects TRBV7-8 to TRBJ1-1; D call uncertain. The CDR3 contains 16 residues. The germline V gene has CDR1 SGHVS and CDR2 FQNEAQ. Trimming left V 2 bases short and J 0 bases short, with 13 bases between. In nucleotides, the CDR3 is TGTGCCAGCAGCTTATCTCCTGACTTGATGAACACTGAAGCTTTCTTT. It encodes CASSLSPDLMNTEAFF.

The chain couples TRBV7-2 to TRBJ1-1; D is undetermined. V was shortened by 1 base and J by 7 bases, with 10 bases between the two germline ends. This CDR3 is built from 13 residues. The germline V gene has CDR1 SGHTA and CDR2 FQGNSA. The DNA of the CDR3 is TGTGCCAGCAGCTTAGTACCCCGGATTGAAGCTTTCTTT. Its protein is CASSLVPRIEAFF.

This chain uses TRBV19 with TRBJ2-1; 8 positions match TRBD1. Losses at the gene ends were 5 bases for V and 3 bases for J; bases not matched to a gene: 18. This CDR3 is built from 19 residues. Germline CDR1 and CDR2: LNHDA and SQIVND (reference sequence). The CDR3 coding sequence is TGTGCCAGTAGTCCTCTGGTGGCCGGGACAGGTTTAAGCTACAATGAGCAGTTCTTC. It is translated as CASSPLVAGTGLSYNEQFF.

The genes are TRBV7-2 and TRBJ1-5; D gene uncertain. Germline values: CDR1 SGHTA, CDR2 FQGNSA. V gave up 2 bases and J gave up 5 bases, with 4 bases separating them. This CDR3 comprises 12 residues. The CDR3 spells CASSLKDQPQHF. The CDR3 DNA reads as TGTGCCAGCAGCTTAAAGGATCAGCCCCAGCATTTT. The variable domain in full, completed from reference TRBV7-2 and TRBJ1-5, reads GAGVSQSPSNKVTEKGKDVELRCDPISGHTALYWYRQSLGQGLEFLIYFQGNSAPDKSGLPSDRFSAERTGGSVSTLTIQRTQQEDSAVYLCASSLKDQPQHFGDGTRLSIL.

The rearrangement links TRBV6-2 or TRBV6-3 to TRBJ2-1; D possibly corresponds to TRBD1 (5 bases). The CDR3 is 12 amino acids. The V and J ends lost 6 bases and 8 bases respectively, with 11 bases between them. Germline-derived CDR1 and CDR2 are MNHEY and SVGEGT. The CDR3: CASRSRVDEQFF. The CDR3 DNA follows: TGTGCCAGCAGGAGCAGGGTAGATGAGCAGTTCTTC.

The chain recombines TRBV11-2 with TRBJ2-2; 7 nucleotides agree with TRBD1. The CDR3 is 16 residues long. V shed 3 bases, J shed 4 bases, and the junction held 8 bases outside the gene matches. From germline, CDR1 is SGHAT and CDR2 FQNNGV. CDR3 coding DNA: TGTGCCAGCAGCTTCGGTAGGGACAGAATCACCGGGGAGCTGTTTTTT. Residues: CASSFGRDRITGELFF. Full variable domain (remainder filled in from reference TRBV11-2 and TRBJ2-2): EAGVAQSPRYKIIEKRQSVAFWCNPISGHATLYWYQQILGQGPKLLIQFQNNGVVDDSQLPKDRFSAERLKGVDSTLKIQPAKLEDSAVYLCASSFGRDRITGELFFGEGSRLTVL.

On this clonotype: At one of its ends the junction is not consistent with the germline gene, which may arise from a read error. This chain uses TRBV7-3 with TRBJ2-4; no definite D call. The germline gives CDR1 SGHTA, CDR2 FQGTGA. There are 14 residues in the CDR3. The CDR3 nucleotides read TGTGCCAGCAGCCCTGTGACTGGGAAAAACGTTCAGTACTTC. This encodes CASSPVTGKNVQYF.

This clonotype was detected only a few times. The chain is built from TRBV4-3 and TRBJ2-2; possibly TRBD1 for D (5 bases). Per the germline V gene, CDR1 is LGHNA and CDR2 is YSLEER. The CDR3 contains 14 residues. The V end lost 0 bases, the J end lost 9 bases, and 11 bases lay between the germline ends. The CDR3 DNA follows: TGCGCCAGCAGCCAAGAGCTACAGGTCCGGGAGCTGTTTTTT. This gives the protein CASSQELQVRELFF.

This chain connects TRBV12-3 or TRBV12-4 to TRBJ1-1; D perhaps matches TRBD1 (5 bases). Trimming cost V 6 bases and J 0 bases, with 11 bases left between them. This CDR3 is built from 14 residues. CDR3 coding DNA: TGTGCCAGCAGCTCGACAGAGCTGAACACTGAAGCTTTCTTT. This gives the protein CASSSTELNTEAFF.

In its sample, this clonotype was seen a few times. In DNA, the CDR3 is TGTGCCAGCAGCTCCTGGCGGCCTGGAAACACCATATATTTT. Protein sequence: CASSSWRPGNTIYF. The chain has TRBV5-6 and TRBJ1-3; no definite D call. Germline V lookup: CDR1 SGHDT, CDR2 YYEEEE. Trimming stripped 3 bases from V and 2 bases from J, with 9 bases between. CDR3 length equals 14 residues.

This clonotype was seen more than once but under ten times. CDR3 sequence (DNA): TGTGCCAGCAGTCGACCCCCGGGAGCGGTGACAGATACGCAGTATTTT. Translation: CASSRPPGAVTDTQYF. The rearrangement joins TRBV7-2 to TRBJ2-3; tentatively, D is TRBD2 (6 bases). V was shortened by 6 bases and J by 3 bases, with 19 bases between the two germline ends. Germline V gives CDR1 SGHTA, CDR2 FQGNSA. The CDR3 sequence is 16 residues long.